This T cell receptor beta chain was captured in a study of identical twins. Study outcomes and limitations: Models underestimated out-of-frame TCR alpha sharing in monozygotic twins.

Carrying unique molecular identifiers, the cDNA also gained a universal primer site through template switching. MiXCR was run by TCRdb on the 5' RACE reads, yielding one entry per CDR3 protein. In the table there are 500,000 or so distinct CDR3 sequences, 14% of which are singletons. As concerns this clonotype: Its antigen is not known.

These data were also reused for a study on yellow fever vaccine responses in identical twins.

The clonotype was recovered from a woman under 30 in good health. Sequencing was carried out using CD4+ T cells sorted from blood.

The CDR3 nucleotides read TGTGCCAGCAGCTTAGTTACCTTAGCGGGATCCTTTGTCGGGGAGCTGTTTTTT. Its translation is CASSLVTLAGSFVGELFF. This sequence joins TRBV11-2 and TRBJ2-2, with 8 bases fitting TRBD2. V shed 1 base, J shed 7 bases, and the junction held 14 bases outside the gene matches. Germline V CDR1 and CDR2: SGHAT, FQNNGV. CDR3 length equals 18 residues.